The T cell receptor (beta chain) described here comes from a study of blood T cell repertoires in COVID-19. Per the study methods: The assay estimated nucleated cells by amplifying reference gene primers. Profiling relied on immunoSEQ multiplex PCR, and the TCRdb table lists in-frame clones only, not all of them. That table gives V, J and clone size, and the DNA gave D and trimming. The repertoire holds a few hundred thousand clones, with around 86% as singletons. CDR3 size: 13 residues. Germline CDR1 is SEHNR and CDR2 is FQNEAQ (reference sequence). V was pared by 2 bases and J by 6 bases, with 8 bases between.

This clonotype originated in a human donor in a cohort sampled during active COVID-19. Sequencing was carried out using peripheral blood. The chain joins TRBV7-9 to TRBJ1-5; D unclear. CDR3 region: CASSLLGGQPQHF. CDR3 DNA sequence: TGTGCCAGCAGCTTACTCGGAGGTCAGCCCCAGCATTTT.